This T cell receptor (beta chain) was identified during a study of blood T cells in healthy people across ages. Study-wide background: Per two T cells, about one barcoded beta molecule was captured through template switching.

It was with a sample-barcoded 5' primer and a J-beta primer mix that a second PCR of roughly 7 to 11 cycles was run. TCRdb processed the 5' RACE reads anew with MiXCR; each CDR3 protein has one entry. The sample lists hundreds of thousands of distinct CDR3 sequences, approximately 52% occurring once. The length of the CDR3 is 13 residues. Germline CDR1 reads SGHRS; CDR2 reads YFSETQ. Trimming removed 3 bases at V and 6 bases at J, with 13 bases between. No fewer than 7 million PBMCs went into each sample. The chain links TRBV5-1 to TRBJ2-7; D not certain. Sequencing input: blood. This clonotype was sampled from a woman of 80 years or more in good health. The CDR3: CASSSTPVTEQYF. Written as DNA, the CDR3 is TGCGCCAGCAGCTCTACCCCAGTTACCGAGCAGTACTTC.